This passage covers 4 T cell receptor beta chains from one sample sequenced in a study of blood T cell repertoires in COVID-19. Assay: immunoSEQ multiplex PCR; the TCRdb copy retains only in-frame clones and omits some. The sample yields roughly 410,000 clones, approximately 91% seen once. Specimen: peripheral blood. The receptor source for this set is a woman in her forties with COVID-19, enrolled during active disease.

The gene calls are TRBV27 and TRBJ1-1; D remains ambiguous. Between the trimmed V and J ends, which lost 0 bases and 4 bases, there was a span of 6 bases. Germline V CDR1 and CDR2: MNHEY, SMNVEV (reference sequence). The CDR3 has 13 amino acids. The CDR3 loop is CASSLSPGTEAFF. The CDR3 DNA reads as TGTGCCAGCAGTTTATCGCCGGGCACTGAAGCTTTCTTT.

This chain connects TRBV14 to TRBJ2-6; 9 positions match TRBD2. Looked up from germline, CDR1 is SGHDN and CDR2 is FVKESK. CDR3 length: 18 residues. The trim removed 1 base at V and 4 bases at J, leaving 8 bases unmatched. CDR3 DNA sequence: TGTGCCAGCAGCCAAGCGGGGCGGGGGGGGCCCGGGGCCAACGTCCTGACTTTC. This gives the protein CASSQAGRGGPGANVLTF.

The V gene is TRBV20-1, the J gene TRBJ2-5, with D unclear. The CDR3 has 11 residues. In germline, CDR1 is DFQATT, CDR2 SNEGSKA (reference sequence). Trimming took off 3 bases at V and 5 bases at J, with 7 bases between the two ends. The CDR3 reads CSASRRETQYF. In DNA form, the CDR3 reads TGCAGTGCTAGCCGGCGGGAGACCCAGTACTTC.

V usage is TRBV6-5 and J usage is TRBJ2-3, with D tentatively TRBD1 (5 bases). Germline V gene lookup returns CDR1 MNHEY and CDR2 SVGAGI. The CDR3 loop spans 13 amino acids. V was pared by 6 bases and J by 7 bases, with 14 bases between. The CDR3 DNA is TGTGCCAGCAGCTATGACAGATTTCATACGCAGTATTTT. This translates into CASSYDRFHTQYF.